A selection of T cell receptor beta chains follows, all from one sample in a study of T cell repertoires in cytomegalovirus infection. Using its own MiXCR run on the reads, TCRdb lists one record per CDR3 protein. The data contain approximately 300,000 distinct CDR3 sequences, approximately 25% of them singletons. No cognate antigen is known for these TCRs. The source was cultured PBMCs, collected from culture after CMV antigen stimulation. The receptors were sampled from a human donor in good health (CMV status not recorded). Some clones in this sample may be carry-over from other donors' samples. The CDR3 runs from the conserved cysteine through the conserved F or W. Each record gives: V gene, clone size, D gene, J gene, CDR3 protein, CDR3 DNA. The D gene is left open where the match is weak. Not all rows give a size; the values are once, few, many and, for expanded clones, a class.

TRBV7-9	NA	NA	TRBJ2-1	CASSTKQGHEQFF	TGTGCCAGCAGCACTAAACAGGGCCATGAGCAGTTCTTC
TRBV4-3	many	NA	TRBJ1-3	CASSQHSGNTIYF	TGCGCCAGCAGCCAACATTCTGGAAACACCATATATTTT
TRBV7-2	many	NA	TRBJ1-4	CASSLNRQEKLFF	TGTGCCAGCAGCTTAAATAGACAGGAAAAACTGTTTTTT
TRBV7-2	NA	NA	TRBJ2-5	CASSLVALELETQYF	TGTGCCAGCAGCTTAGTGGCCCTGGAGTTAGAGACCCAGTACTTC
TRBV7-2	few	NA	TRBJ1-2	CASSLGDQGYGYTF	TGTGCCAGCAGCTTGGGGGACCAGGGCTATGGCTACACCTTC
TRBV15	NA	NA	TRBJ1-5	CATSRVDEGGNQPQHF	TGTGCCACCAGCAGAGTTGATGAGGGGGGCAATCAGCCCCAGCATTTT
TRBV9	many	NA	TRBJ2-1	CASSGLTGSYNEQFF	TGTGCCAGCAGCGGGTTGACTGGCTCCTACAATGAGCAGTTCTTC
TRBV7-8	many	TRBD1	TRBJ1-6	CASSFPGQGARNSPLHF	TGTGCCAGCAGCTTTCCGGGACAGGGGGCGCGGAATTCACCCCTCCACTTT
TRBV20-1	NA	TRBD2	TRBJ2-3	CSASPGTSGRANTQYF	TGCAGTGCCTCTCCCGGGACTAGCGGGAGAGCGAATACGCAGTATTTT
TRBV6-6	once	NA	TRBJ1-2	CASSRGRRVVGYTF	TGTGCCAGCAGCCGCGGAAGGAGGGTCGTTGGCTACACCTTC
TRBV5-4	few	NA	TRBJ2-3	CASSARRLSTDTQYF	TGTGCCAGCAGCGCTAGACGACTTTCCACAGATACGCAGTATTTT
TRBV20-1	few	TRBD2	TRBJ2-1	CSASPLAGSLEQFF	TGCAGTGCTAGCCCCCTAGCGGGATCTTTGGAGCAGTTCTTC
TRBV7-2	NA	TRBD2	TRBJ2-3	CASSLGLAGVGDTQYF	TGTGCCAGCAGCTTAGGACTAGCGGGAGTAGGAGATACGCAGTATTTT
TRBV28	few	TRBD2	TRBJ2-1	CASEDLTSAEQFF	TGTGCCAGCGAAGACCTCACTAGCGCTGAGCAGTTCTTC
TRBV4-1	once	TRBD1	TRBJ1-2	CASSRRWTGKDGYTF	TGCGCCAGCAGCCGACGCTGGACAGGGAAAGACGGCTACACCTTC
TRBV20-1	few	TRBD1	TRBJ2-3	CSASRQGVMTDTQYF	TGCAGTGCTAGTAGGCAGGGGGTAATGACAGATACGCAGTATTTT
TRBV5-4	few	NA	TRBJ1-6	CASSLEGPRAVTLHF	TGTGCCAGCAGCTTGGAGGGACCGAGAGCGGTCACCCTCCACTTT
TRBV7-2	many	NA	TRBJ1-2	CASTAYTGYGYTF	TGTGCCAGCACAGCTTATACCGGGTATGGCTACACCTTC
TRBV6-2/TRBV6-3	many	NA	TRBJ1-2	CASSPRLYGYTF	TGTGCCAGCAGTCCTCGTCTCTATGGCTACACCTTC
TRBV28	NA	NA	TRBJ1-1	CASSNLNSDTEAFF	TGTGCCAGCAGTAACCTTAACAGTGACACTGAAGCTTTCTTT
TRBV27	NA	NA	TRBJ1-2	CASSQFRRRGYTF	TGTGCCAGCAGCCAATTCCGAAGAAGGGGCTACACCTTC
TRBV4-3	NA	TRBD1	TRBJ1-4	CASSLVGQGNEKLFF	TGCGCCAGCAGCCTCGTAGGACAGGGTAATGAAAAACTGTTTTTT
TRBV29-1	NA	NA	TRBJ2-1	CSVEDGSGEQFF	TGCAGCGTTGAAGATGGGAGCGGTGAGCAGTTCTTC
TRBV4-3	NA	TRBD1	TRBJ2-7	CASGHVTGGEQYF	TGCGCCAGCGGCCACGTGACAGGGGGCGAGCAGTACTTC
TRBV7-2	few	TRBD2	TRBJ2-2	CASSRDYRTGELFF	TGTGCCAGCAGCCGGGACTACCGCACCGGGGAGCTGTTTTTT
TRBV20-1	NA	TRBD1	TRBJ1-5	CNPTGERSNQPQHF	TGCAACCCGACAGGGGAGAGAAGCAATCAGCCCCAGCATTTT
TRBV6-8	few	TRBD1	TRBJ2-1	CASSYSSLLLGQGMNEQFF	TGTGCCAGCAGTTACTCGTCTCTCCTCCTGGGACAGGGAATGAATGAGCAGTTCTTC
TRBV6-6	once	TRBD2	TRBJ2-3	CASSPKPKREDRDTQYF	TGTGCCAGCAGCCCCAAGCCCAAGCGGGAGGATAGAGATACGCAGTATTTT
TRBV19	NA	TRBD2	TRBJ2-1	CASSDGTRSHNEQFF	TGTGCCAGTAGCGACGGGACTAGATCCCACAATGAGCAGTTCTTC
TRBV11-2	NA	TRBD2	TRBJ2-7	CASSLLAGDYEQYF	TGTGCCAGCAGCCTACTAGCGGGAGACTACGAGCAGTACTTC
TRBV7-9	NA	TRBD2	TRBJ2-3	CASSVAGVRDTQYF	TGTGCCAGCAGCGTTGCGGGAGTTAGGGATACGCAGTATTTT
TRBV20-1	few	NA	TRBJ2-5	CSARGPDRSGRETQYF	TGCAGTGCTAGAGGGCCGGACAGATCGGGGCGGGAGACCCAGTACTTC
TRBV7-2	many	TRBD2	TRBJ2-1	CASSQRGRTSGGEQFF	TGTGCCAGCAGCCAAAGAGGACGGACTAGCGGGGGTGAGCAGTTCTTC
TRBV5-1	many	TRBD2	TRBJ2-1	CASAELAGVNEQFF	TGCGCCAGCGCCGAACTAGCGGGAGTCAATGAGCAGTTCTTC
TRBV7-2	many	TRBD2	TRBJ2-3	CASSLTSGMGDTQYF	TGTGCCAGCAGCTTAACTAGCGGGATGGGAGATACGCAGTATTTT
TRBV7-2	few	NA	TRBJ1-3	CASSLEGGSGNTIYF	TGTGCCAGCAGCCTTGAGGGGGGCTCTGGAAACACCATATATTTT
TRBV6-6	NA	NA	TRBJ2-3	CASTADYTDTQYF	TGTGCCAGCACGGCAGACTACACAGATACGCAGTATTTT
TRBV6-2/TRBV6-3	NA	NA	TRBJ2-7	CASSGRGTGAREQYF	TGTGCCAGCAGCGGACGCGGGACTGGGGCGAGGGAGCAGTACTTC
TRBV6-1	NA	NA	TRBJ1-1	CASRALANIGTEAFF	TGTGCCAGCAGGGCTTTAGCGAACATTGGCACTGAAGCTTTCTTT
TRBV6-2/TRBV6-3	NA	NA	TRBJ2-5	CASSGQQITTQYF	TGTGCCAGCAGTGGACAGCAAATTACGACCCAGTACTTC
TRBV4-3	NA	TRBD1	TRBJ2-1	CASSQGFRGNEQFF	TGCGCCAGCAGCCAAGGCTTCAGGGGGAATGAGCAGTTCTTC
TRBV7-2	few	NA	TRBJ1-5	CASSLEEGWGVYSNQPQHF	TGTGCCAGCAGCTTAGAGGAAGGCTGGGGCGTCTATAGCAATCAGCCCCAGCATTTT
TRBV4-1	once	TRBD2	TRBJ2-5	CASSQLGLAGKETQYF	TGCGCCAGCAGCCAACTAGGACTAGCGGGAAAAGAGACCCAGTACTTC
TRBV10-3	NA	NA	TRBJ2-5	CATGSEETQYF	TGTGCCACCGGCAGTGAGGAGACCCAGTACTTC
TRBV7-2	many	NA	TRBJ2-1	CASSFHGGYSSYNEQFF	TGTGCCAGCAGCTTTCACGGCGGATACAGCTCCTACAATGAGCAGTTCTTC
TRBV28	few	TRBD2	TRBJ2-1	CASTFLRPSGRGNEQFF	TGTGCCAGCACGTTTTTACGCCCTAGCGGGAGGGGTAATGAGCAGTTCTTC
TRBV6-2/TRBV6-3	many	NA	TRBJ2-7	CASSYEITGRNEQYF	TGTGCCAGCAGTTACGAGATTACTGGGCGAAACGAGCAGTACTTC
TRBV27	NA	NA	TRBJ2-3	CASSLAGIDTQYF	TGTGCCAGCAGTTTAGCCGGGATAGATACGCAGTATTTT
TRBV15	NA	NA	TRBJ2-1	CATSRARTSDNEQFF	TGTGCCACCAGCAGAGCACGGACTTCGGACAATGAGCAGTTCTTC
TRBV20-1	NA	TRBD2	TRBJ2-1	CSAQRNLAGINEQFF	TGCAGTGCACAGAGAAACCTAGCGGGAATCAATGAGCAGTTCTTC
TRBV6-6	NA	NA	TRBJ2-7	CASSYLNTRYEQYF	TGTGCCAGCAGTTACTTAAATACTAGGTACGAGCAGTACTTC
TRBV7-3	many	TRBD1	TRBJ2-3	CASSQGWDRVTDTQYF	TGTGCCAGCAGCCAAGGGTGGGACAGGGTCACAGATACGCAGTATTTT
TRBV6-5	NA	TRBD1	TRBJ2-1	CASSYKGARYNEQFF	TGTGCCAGCAGTTATAAGGGGGCGCGCTACAATGAGCAGTTCTTC
TRBV20-1	NA	TRBD1	TRBJ1-3	CSAENGQGGNTIYF	TGCAGTGCTGAAAATGGACAGGGTGGAAACACCATATATTTT